One sample yielded the 8 T cell receptor beta chains listed below, sequenced in a study of tumor and adjacent non-tumor tissue in lung cancer. A modified ARM-PCR protocol with three rounds of nested PCR amplified TCRbeta. Via MiXCR, TCRdb re-called the multiplex PCR reads, giving one row per CDR3 protein. The sample lists some 100,000 distinct CDR3 sequences, 65% occurring once. RNA was extracted from bulk tissue without any cell sorting. The normal lung tissue was taken more than 3 cm from the tumor edge. The sample consisted of distant non-tumor lung tissue. The origin of the receptors is a man under 40 with non-small cell lung cancer.

As concerns this clonotype: This likely comes from a read error, as the CDR3 has no conserved phenylalanine or tryptophan at its end. This chain joins TRBV29-1 and TRBJ1-6; D not certain. The CDR3 is 13 residues long. Germline loops: CDR1 SQVTM, CDR2 ANQGSEA. Between the trimmed V and J ends, which lost 6 bases and 5 bases, there was a span of 11 bases. This CDR3 reads CSVAQENNSPLHL. DNA of the CDR3: TGCAGCGTCGCTCAGGAAAATAATTCACCCCTCCACTTA.

Concerning this clonotype: One end of the junction is discordant with germline, which a read error may explain. V usage is TRBV29-1 and J usage is TRBJ1-1; TRBD1 is a possible D gene (5 bases). Germline CDR1 and CDR2: SQVTM and ANQGSEA. The CDR3 runs to 13 residues. The DNA for the CDR3 is TGCATCGTTGCCGATGTTTGGGGCACTGAAACTTTCTTT. It specifies CIVADVWGTETFF.

The V and J genes are TRBV11-2 and TRBJ2-1, with 10 bases lining up with TRBD2. V shed 7 bases, J shed 7 bases, and the junction held 10 bases outside the gene matches. Per the germline V gene, CDR1 is SGHAT and CDR2 is FQNNGV. The CDR3 length is 15 residues. This CDR3 is CASNSTSGAPNEQFF. CDR3 coding DNA: TGTGCCAGCAACTCTACTAGCGGGGCCCCGAATGAGCAGTTCTTC.

Worth noting for this clonotype: A junction boundary mismatches the germline segment, possibly from a read error. This CDR3 is CSVPKIGGYSYDQYF. The CDR3, as DNA: TGCAGCGTCCCAAAAATTGGCGGGTACTCCTACGACCAGTACTTC. J is TRBJ2-7 and V is TRBV29-1, with D tentatively TRBD2 (5 bases). This CDR3 is 15 amino acids long. Germline V gene sequence: CDR1 SQVTM, CDR2 ANQGSEA.

This clonotype was observed a few times. The rearrangement links TRBV7-9 to TRBJ1-1; a weak D match, TRBD1 (5 bases). The CDR3 extends over 14 amino acids. V lost 5 bases and J 1 base, leaving 11 bases between the germline ends. Per germline, CDR1 SEHNR and CDR2 FQNEAQ (reference sequence). CDR3 sequence: CASSIGQGNTEAFF. The CDR3 region has the DNA TGTGCCAGCAGCATTGGGCAGGGGAACACTGAAGCTTTCTTT.

This clonotype was counted only a few times. The chain uses TRBV10-3 and TRBJ2-4, with D unclear. This CDR3 comprises 16 residues. The V and J ends lost 3 bases and 2 bases respectively, with 14 bases between them. Germline V gene lookup returns CDR1 ENHRY and CDR2 SYGVKD. CDR3 protein: CAISDNIMGTKNIQYF. As DNA, the CDR3 is TGTGCCATCAGTGACAACATCATGGGAACCAAAAACATTCAGTACTTC.

This clonotype was detected many times. V usage is TRBV5-6 and J usage is TRBJ2-7; 7 positions agree with TRBD1. With 2 bases clipped from V and 2 bases from J, the junction kept 7 bases outside the gene matches. The length of the CDR3 is 15 residues. Germline loops: CDR1 SGHDT, CDR2 YYEEEE. CDR3 coding DNA: TGTGCCAGCAGCTTTGGGACAGAAATTACCTACGAGCAGTACTTC. This encodes CASSFGTEITYEQYF.

The chain links TRBV4-1 to TRBJ2-3; D perhaps matches TRBD1 (6 bases). Germline lookup yields CDR1 MGHRA and CDR2 YSYEKL. The CDR3 has 16 residues. V lost 4 bases to trimming and J lost 8 bases, with 22 bases between them. In DNA, the CDR3 is TGCGCCAGCAGCCCTGGGAATCGGTCAGGGGCAGTTACGCAGTATTTT. This gives the protein CASSPGNRSGAVTQYF.